The clone carrying this T cell receptor (beta chain) was seen ten or more times. Antigen unknown. This specimen comes from a study of blood T cells in healthy people across ages. At the level of the study: Capturing about one barcoded beta molecule per two T cells was achieved by template switching.

Study-level results: It was not possible, with unsorted PBMCs, to conclusively compare naive and antigen-experienced cells.

Through a sample-barcoded 5' primer and a J-beta primer mix, a second PCR was run for roughly 6 to 12 cycles. TCRdb re-called the 5' RACE reads with MiXCR, one entry per CDR3 protein. The sample includes roughly 550,000 distinct CDR3 sequences, less than 25% of them seen just once. This CDR3 spans 16 amino acids. Unmatched junction bases numbered 7, after V lost 3 bases and J lost 6 bases. Germline V lookup: CDR1 LGHNA, CDR2 YSLEER. These data were also filed under a second study, of T cells of mothers and their children.

The TCR sequence derives from a boy under 18 in good health. V and J are TRBV4-3 and TRBJ2-3, with TRBD2 identical over 12 bases. The specimen was blood. CDR3 amino acids: CASSQDPSGGADTQYF. The CDR3 nucleotides are TGCGCCAGCAGCCAGGACCCTAGCGGGGGGGCCGATACGCAGTATTTT.